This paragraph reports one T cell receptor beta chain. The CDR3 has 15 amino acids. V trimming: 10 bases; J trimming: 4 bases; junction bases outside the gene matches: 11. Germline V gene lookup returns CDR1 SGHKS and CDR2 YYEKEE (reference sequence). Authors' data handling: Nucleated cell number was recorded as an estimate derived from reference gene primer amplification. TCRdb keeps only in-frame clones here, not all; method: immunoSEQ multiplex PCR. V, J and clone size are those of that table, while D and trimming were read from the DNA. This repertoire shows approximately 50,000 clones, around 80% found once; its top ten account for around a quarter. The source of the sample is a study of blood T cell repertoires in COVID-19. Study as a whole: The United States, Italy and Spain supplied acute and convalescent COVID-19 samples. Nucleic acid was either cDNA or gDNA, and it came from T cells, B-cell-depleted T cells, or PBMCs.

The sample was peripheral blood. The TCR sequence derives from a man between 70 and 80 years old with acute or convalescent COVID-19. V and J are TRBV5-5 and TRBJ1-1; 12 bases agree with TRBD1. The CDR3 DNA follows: TGTGCCTCGCAGTACCGGGACAGGGGGCGCACTGAAGCTTTCTTT. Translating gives CASQYRDRGRTEAFF.